This is a list of T cell receptor beta chains from one sample in a study of lymphopenia after photon versus proton radiotherapy. Clones were sequenced by immunoSEQ multiplex PCR, and TCRdb holds only the in-frame ones, with some missing. The table has over 50,000 clones, about 90% seen once. The sample in question was peripheral blood, obtained from a patient treated with photon-based radiotherapy. The receptors derive from a man between 35 and 55 years old with gastric cancer. Both conserved end residues are part of each CDR3. Each record gives: clone size, V gene, J gene, D gene, CDR3 DNA, CDR3 protein. D genes are given only for firm matches. A row's size may be missing; if present it is once, few, many or a size class.

.	TRBV5-4	TRBJ2-2	TRBD2	TGTGCCAGCAGCTTGGGTTTCGGGGGGGCGCAAGGAGGGGAGCTGTTTTTT	CASSLGFGGAQGGELFF
.	TRBV5-1	TRBJ2-2	.	TGCGCCAGCAGCAGCGGGACATCGAATGGCGGGGAGCTGTTTTTT	CASSSGTSNGGELFF
.	TRBV5-4	TRBJ2-3	TRBD2	TGTGCCAGCAGCTTGGAGCTCCTAGCGGGGGGCGCAGATACGCAGTATTTT	CASSLELLAGGADTQYF
.	TRBV19	TRBJ1-4	.	TGTGCCAGTAGTGTAGACGGGACCCCTAATGAAAAACTGTTTTTT	CASSVDGTPNEKLFF
.	TRBV6-5	TRBJ2-5	TRBD1	TGTGCCAGCAGTTACACCGGACAGGTCCAAGAGACCCAGTACTTC	CASSYTGQVQETQYF
.	TRBV29-1	TRBJ1-2	.	TGCAGCGCCGGGCACGGGGTAGCTAACTATGGCTACACCTTC	CSAGHGVANYGYTF
.	TRBV30	TRBJ1-5	TRBD1	TGTGCCTGGAGTTCTGAGGGGGCTCGCAATCAGCCCCAGCATTTT	CAWSSEGARNQPQHF
once	TRBV11-2	TRBJ2-5	TRBD2	TGTGCCAGCAGCTTAGCGGGGCTAGCGGGGGGTCGGCAAGAGACCCAGTACTTC	CASSLAGLAGGRQETQYF
.	TRBV7-3	TRBJ2-1	TRBD1	TGTGCCAGCAGCCCGGGACAGGGAGGCGAGCAGTTCTTC	CASSPGQGGEQFF
once	TRBV7-3	TRBJ2-7	.	TGTGCCAGCAAAGGACAGTTGAGCTCCTACGAGCAGTACTTC	CASKGQLSSYEQYF
.	TRBV5-1	TRBJ1-2	.	TGCGCCAGCAGCTTGTCGGGGACGGCCTTCTACACCTTC	CASSLSGTAFYTF
.	TRBV25-1	TRBJ2-7	.	TGTGCCAGCAGTGAGGGGAGACCTCCCTACGAGCAGTACTTC	CASSEGRPPYEQYF
few	TRBV9	TRBJ1-2	TRBD1	TGTGCCAGCAGCGTATTCTCGGGACAGGGGAGCGGCTACACCTTC	CASSVFSGQGSGYTF
few	TRBV4-3	TRBJ1-2	.	TGCGCCAGCAGCCAAAACGGAAACTATGGCTACACCTTC	CASSQNGNYGYTF
.	TRBV14	TRBJ2-1	.	TGTGCCAGCAGCCCCAGGGTGTCTGAGCAGTTCTTC	CASSPRVSEQFF
.	TRBV7-3	TRBJ2-3	.	TGTGCCAGCAGCGCGTCCCGACTAGTGTTTAGCGATACGCAGTATTTT	CASSASRLVFSDTQYF
.	TRBV30	TRBJ2-2	TRBD2	TGTGCCTGGAGACTAGCGGGGGGCCAAAACACCGGGGAGCTGTTTTTT	CAWRLAGGQNTGELFF
few	TRBV6-6	TRBJ1-2	TRBD1	TGTGCCAGCGACCTGGGACAGGGGAAAAGGAACTACACCTTC	CASDLGQGKRNYTF
.	TRBV5-6	TRBJ2-5	TRBD1	TGTGCCAGCAGCTACACCGGGACAGGCACCGAGACCCAGTACTTC	CASSYTGTGTETQYF
.	TRBV6-1	TRBJ1-4	.	TGTGCCAGCAGTCTAAACTCGGGGGAAAAACTGTTTTTT	CASSLNSGEKLFF
few	TRBV7-2	TRBJ1-5	.	TGTGCCAGCAGCCGACAGATTAATCAGCCCCAGCATTTT	CASSRQINQPQHF
.	TRBV7-9	TRBJ2-5	.	TGTGCCAGCAGCACCTCCGTTTTTGGGGGCAAGGGGACCCAGTACTTC	CASSTSVFGGKGTQYF
.	TRBV11-2	TRBJ2-1	TRBD2	TGTGCCAGCAGCTTAGGTTACGGGGGGAGCTCCTACAATGAGCAGTTCTTC	CASSLGYGGSSYNEQFF
.	TRBV6-5	TRBJ1-2	TRBD1	TGTGCCAGCAGTCGAGGGGACAGACCGACTTATGGCTACACCTTC	CASSRGDRPTYGYTF
.	TRBV2	TRBJ1-4	TRBD1	TGTGCCACCCAGGGCAGGGGGACAACTAATGAAAAACTGTTTTTT	CATQGRGTTNEKLFF
.	TRBV11-2	TRBJ1-1	TRBD1	TGTGCCAGCAGCTTAGGTGGACAGGGGAGTTTTGCGGGTGAAGCTTTCTTT	CASSLGGQGSFAGEAFF
.	TRBV6-5	TRBJ2-7	.	TGTGCCAGCAGTTACTCACGGGACACCTCCTACGAGCAGTACTTC	CASSYSRDTSYEQYF
.	TRBV29-1	TRBJ1-4	.	TGCAGCGTTCAAACGACAGCCGGTCGTGAAAAACTGTTTTTT	CSVQTTAGREKLFF
.	TRBV19	TRBJ1-2	TRBD1	TGTGCCAGTAGTACCGGACAGGGCTGGAGGGCTAACTATGGCTACACCTTC	CASSTGQGWRANYGYTF
.	TRBV6-1	TRBJ2-2	.	TGTGCCAGTTCCCTCAACCCTACAGGAACCGGGGAGCTGTTTTTT	CASSLNPTGTGELFF
.	TRBV5-4	TRBJ2-7	TRBD1	TGTGCCAGCAGCAAACAGGGGGCTGGCTACGAGCAGTACTTC	CASSKQGAGYEQYF
medium-sized	TRBV7-9	TRBJ2-1	TRBD2	TGTGCCAGCAGCCCGCTAGCGGGGTGGAATGAGCAGTTCTTC	CASSPLAGWNEQFF
few	TRBV7-9	TRBJ1-2	.	TGTGCCAGCAGCGGCGAGAACTATGGCTACACCTTC	CASSGENYGYTF
.	TRBV7-9	TRBJ2-7	.	TGTGCCAGCACCCCCGGACCCTCCCCCTACGAGCAGTACTTC	CASTPGPSPYEQYF
.	TRBV4-3	TRBJ2-3	.	TGCGCCAGCAGCCAAGATCAGCCCGGAACAGGAGATCGGGTAACAGATACGCAGTATTTT	CASSQDQPGTGDRVTDTQYF
few	TRBV27	TRBJ2-7	TRBD1	TGTGCCAGCGGGACAGGGGGCTCCCTCTACGAGCAGTACTTC	CASGTGGSLYEQYF
once	TRBV20-1	TRBJ1-3	.	TGCAGTGCTGATCTTAGAAACACCATATATTTT	CSADLRNTIYF
once	TRBV6-1	TRBJ1-4	.	TGTGCCAGCAGCCGCTCAGGGCAGAATAATGAAAAACTGTTTTTT	CASSRSGQNNEKLFF
.	TRBV5-1	TRBJ1-4	.	TGCGCCAGCAGCTTGGTCTCCGGGATAGGAGACGAAAAACTGTTTTTT	CASSLVSGIGDEKLFF
.	TRBV19	TRBJ1-2	.	TGTGCCAGTAGTGCCTCCTATGGCTACACCTTC	CASSASYGYTF
.	TRBV12-2	TRBJ1-3	.	TGTGCAAGTCGCTTTCGCGGGGCAGCGGGAAGTGTACCCTTACCTGGAAACACCATATATTTT	CASRFRGAAGSVPLPGNTIYF
.	TRBV5-1	TRBJ2-6	.	TGCGCCAGCAGCTTGGCAGGGTCCGGGGCCAACGTCCTGACTTTC	CASSLAGSGANVLTF
.	TRBV4-3	TRBJ1-3	TRBD1	TGCGCCAGCAGCCAAGCCATTGGACAGGGGGGTTCTGGAAACACCATATATTTT	CASSQAIGQGGSGNTIYF
.	TRBV9	TRBJ2-5	TRBD2	TGTGCCAGCAGTGTGGTCGGGCTAGCGGGGCAAGAGACCCAGTACTTC	CASSVVGLAGQETQYF
.	TRBV5-1	TRBJ2-5	TRBD2	TGCGCCAGCAGCTGGGGGGGGACCCAACAAGAGACCCAGTACTTC	CASSWGGTQQETQYF
.	TRBV5-1	TRBJ1-2	TRBD1	TGCGCCAGCAGCTTGGGAGAAAGACAGGGTGGGTATGGCTACACCTTC	CASSLGERQGGYGYTF
once	TRBV7-2	TRBJ1-1	.	TGTGCCAGCAGCTCACGCCGTAACACTGAAGCTTTCTTT	CASSSRRNTEAFF
.	TRBV11-2	TRBJ2-3	TRBD2	TGTGCCAGCAGCCCCTCGGCTAGCGGGGCGTCCACAGATACGCAGTATTTT	CASSPSASGASTDTQYF
.	TRBV7-9	TRBJ2-1	.	TGTGCCAGCAGCTTAGATCAGTTAGGCTCCTACAATGAGCAGTTCTTC	CASSLDQLGSYNEQFF
.	TRBV7-9	TRBJ1-5	.	TGTGCCAGCAGCTATCAAAATAGCAATCAGCCCCAGCATTTT	CASSYQNSNQPQHF
.	TRBV5-6	TRBJ1-4	.	TGTGCCAGCAGCCCCGGGGGCCGTGGACTGTTTTTT	CASSPGGRGLFF